Listed below are T cell receptor beta chains from one sample, sequenced in a study of T cells after yellow fever vaccination. MiXCR was run by TCRdb on the 5' RACE reads, yielding one entry per CDR3 protein. The table records some 300,000 distinct CDR3 sequences, roughly 8% of them present only once. The specimen comprised PBMCs, sampled roughly 47 days after the first yellow fever vaccination. These receptors were taken from a man aged 18 to 29 who received the YFV17D yellow fever vaccine. Both conserved end residues are part of each CDR3. D genes are given only for firm matches. Clone size is not always given. Where it is, it says once, few, many or a class for expanded clones.

D gene: -; V gene: TRBV4-3; clone size: -; J gene: TRBJ2-1; CDR3 DNA: TGCGCCAGCAGCCAAGGTCCGGAGGGGCACAATGAGCAGTTCTTC; CDR3 protein: CASSQGPEGHNEQFF
D gene: -; V gene: TRBV6-1; clone size: -; J gene: TRBJ2-2; CDR3 DNA: TGTGCCAGCAATGGAGGGGGCAGTGGGCGGGACACCGGGGAGCTGTTTTTT; CDR3 protein: CASNGGGSGRDTGELFF
D gene: -; V gene: TRBV6-2/TRBV6-3; clone size: few; J gene: TRBJ2-5; CDR3 DNA: TGTGCCAGCAGACGACTAACGGGTGGCCAGTACTTC; CDR3 protein: CASRRLTGGQYF
D gene: -; V gene: TRBV5-6; clone size: few; J gene: TRBJ1-1; CDR3 DNA: TGTGCCAGCAGCTCGATATACGGGCTGAACACTGAAGCTTTCTTT; CDR3 protein: CASSSIYGLNTEAFF
D gene: TRBD2; V gene: TRBV7-6; clone size: -; J gene: TRBJ2-1; CDR3 DNA: TGTGCCAGCAGCTTCACGGGGGGGGGCAATGAGCAGTTCTTC; CDR3 protein: CASSFTGGGNEQFF
D gene: -; V gene: TRBV7-2; clone size: -; J gene: TRBJ1-2; CDR3 DNA: TGTGCCAGCAGCCCAACTGGTCCAGACGACTATGGCTACACCTTC; CDR3 protein: CASSPTGPDDYGYTF
D gene: -; V gene: TRBV11-2; clone size: few; J gene: TRBJ2-7; CDR3 DNA: TGTGCCAGCAGCCCTCAGGGGAGCAGGGCCTACTACGAGCAGTACTTC; CDR3 protein: CASSPQGSRAYYEQYF
D gene: -; V gene: TRBV6-5; clone size: few; J gene: TRBJ2-5; CDR3 DNA: TGTGCCAGCAGTTACTTGGGATTCCAAGAGACCCAGTACTTC; CDR3 protein: CASSYLGFQETQYF
D gene: TRBD1; V gene: TRBV5-1; clone size: few; J gene: TRBJ1-5; CDR3 DNA: TGCGCCAGCAGCTCAACAGGGGGGGATCAGCCCCAGCATTTT; CDR3 protein: CASSSTGGDQPQHF
D gene: -; V gene: TRBV20-1; clone size: -; J gene: TRBJ1-2; CDR3 DNA: TGCAGCGGTTGGGGGGCTATGAACTATGGCTACACCTTC; CDR3 protein: CSGWGAMNYGYTF
D gene: -; V gene: TRBV20-1; clone size: -; J gene: TRBJ2-3; CDR3 DNA: TGCAGTGCTAGAGGTGGGGGGACGCAGTATTTT; CDR3 protein: CSARGGGTQYF
D gene: TRBD1; V gene: TRBV12-3/TRBV12-4; clone size: -; J gene: TRBJ1-6; CDR3 DNA: TGTGCCAGCAGTGACCGGGACAGGGTTATTTCACCCCTCCACTTT; CDR3 protein: CASSDRDRVISPLHF
D gene: -; V gene: TRBV5-1; clone size: few; J gene: TRBJ1-2; CDR3 DNA: TGCGCCAGCAGCTTGGGTGCGGGGGATGGCTACACCTTC; CDR3 protein: CASSLGAGDGYTF
D gene: -; V gene: TRBV5-5; clone size: few; J gene: TRBJ1-6; CDR3 DNA: TGTGCCAGCAGCCCCCCTAGGGGGGGGGCAAAAGACTCACCCCTCCACTTT; CDR3 protein: CASSPPRGGAKDSPLHF
D gene: -; V gene: TRBV29-1; clone size: many; J gene: TRBJ2-1; CDR3 DNA: TGCAGCGCCGGGGGAGGGGGACCCCCGTCGGGAAATGAGCAGTTCTTC; CDR3 protein: CSAGGGGPPSGNEQFF
D gene: -; V gene: TRBV18; clone size: few; J gene: TRBJ1-5; CDR3 DNA: TGTGCCAGCTCACCAGGACACCTGGGCCTCCGTAACGGTCAGCCCCAGCATTTT; CDR3 protein: CASSPGHLGLRNGQPQHF
D gene: -; V gene: TRBV3-1; clone size: few; J gene: TRBJ1-1; CDR3 DNA: TGTGCCAGCAGCCAAGAAAGCAGCGGAGCTTTCTTT; CDR3 protein: CASSQESSGAFF
D gene: TRBD1; V gene: TRBV28; clone size: -; J gene: TRBJ1-6; CDR3 DNA: TGTGCCAGCAGTCCCCGACGGCGACAGGGGGCTTGGAATTCACCCCTCCACTTT; CDR3 protein: CASSPRRRQGAWNSPLHF
D gene: -; V gene: TRBV24-1; clone size: -; J gene: TRBJ2-1; CDR3 DNA: TGTGCCACCAGTGATGCAGGGAGAGGTTCCTACAATGAGCAGTTCTTC; CDR3 protein: CATSDAGRGSYNEQFF
D gene: TRBD2; V gene: TRBV30; clone size: few; J gene: TRBJ2-1; CDR3 DNA: TGTGCCTGGGCGCCCCTAGCGGGGGGGCCGGATGAGCAGTTCTTC; CDR3 protein: CAWAPLAGGPDEQFF
D gene: -; V gene: TRBV5-6; clone size: many; J gene: TRBJ1-2; CDR3 DNA: TGTGCCAGCAAACCTCCAGTCGGTCGGGGCTACACCTTC; CDR3 protein: CASKPPVGRGYTF
D gene: -; V gene: TRBV18; clone size: few; J gene: TRBJ1-4; CDR3 DNA: TGTGCCAGCTCACCCAAGTCATTCCGTGGGGAACAAAAACTGTTTTTT; CDR3 protein: CASSPKSFRGEQKLFF
D gene: -; V gene: TRBV5-5; clone size: -; J gene: TRBJ1-1; CDR3 DNA: TGTGCCAGCAGCTTGGCGGCTTTGGACAGGAACACTGAAGCTTTCTTT; CDR3 protein: CASSLAALDRNTEAFF
D gene: -; V gene: TRBV12-3/TRBV12-4; clone size: -; J gene: TRBJ1-4; CDR3 DNA: TGTGCCAGCAGTTTCACCCGAAATGAAAAACTGTTTTTT; CDR3 protein: CASSFTRNEKLFF
D gene: -; V gene: TRBV20-1; clone size: -; J gene: TRBJ2-2; CDR3 DNA: TGCAGTGCCACGACAGACACCGGGGAGCTGTTTTTT; CDR3 protein: CSATTDTGELFF
D gene: -; V gene: TRBV5-1; clone size: many; J gene: TRBJ2-5; CDR3 DNA: TGCGCCAGCAGCTCTAATGGCGGGGCAGAGACCCAGTACTTC; CDR3 protein: CASSSNGGAETQYF